Following are 22 T cell receptor beta chains from one sample sequenced in a study of T cells after somatic rescue of genetic block (dated by TCRdb to about 2020). The library was made by the immunoSEQ multiplex PCR assay. Drawn from immuneACCESS, this table holds only the in-frame rearrangements with V and J called that TCRdb kept. Clones are partly lost; checked studies trace under half to an unresolved V gene and leave the rest unexplained. In this sample the table shows roughly 110,000 clones, 90% to 95% of which occur a single time. Approximately 1.4% of the sample is held by the ten biggest clonotypes. Sequencing was carried out using peripheral blood mononuclear cells (PBMCs). The source is a woman between 18 and 30 years old.

About this clone: At one end the junction does not follow the germline gene, possibly because of a read error. The genes are TRBV28 and TRBJ1-1; TRBD1 matches 7 bases. The CDR3 totals 12 residues. The germline gives CDR1 MDHEN, CDR2 SYDVKM. In nucleotides, the CDR3 is TGTGCCAGCAGGATGACAGGGTTAACCCCTCACTTT. Its translation: CASRMTGLTPHF. The full variable domain, rest sourced from reference TRBV28 and TRBJ1-1, is DVKVTQSSRYLVKRTGEKVFLECVQDMDHENMFWYRQDPGLGLRLIYFSYDVKMKEKGDIPEGYSVSREKKERFSLILESASTNQTSMYLCASRMTGLTPHFGQGTRLTVV.

V usage is TRBV5-1 and J usage is TRBJ2-7; 9 nucleotides agree with TRBD1. The V segment lost 2 bases and the J segment 5 bases; nucleotides outside the gene matches: 5. In germline, CDR1 is SGHRS, CDR2 YFSETQ. The CDR3 length is 14 residues. CDR3 loop: CASSFRDRDHEQYF. DNA of the CDR3: TGCGCCAGCAGCTTTAGGGACAGGGACCACGAGCAGTACTTC. Variable domain in full (rest from reference TRBV5-1 and TRBJ2-7): KAGVTQTPRYLIKTRGQQVTLSCSPISGHRSVSWYQQTPGQGLQFLFEYFSETQRNKGNFPGRFSGRQFSNSRSEMNVSTLELGDSALYLCASSFRDRDHEQYFGPGTRLTVT.

CDR3 in DNA: TGTGCCAGCAGTTACGGTAGCAATCAGCCCCAGCATTTT. Translated, it gives CASSYGSNQPQHF. V and J are TRBV6-6 and TRBJ1-5; D remains ambiguous. Deletions cut 2 bases from V and 0 bases from J, with 2 bases between. In germline, CDR1 is MNHNY, CDR2 SVGAGI (reference sequence). The length of the CDR3 is 13 residues.

This clone came up once. This rearrangement joins TRBV7-9 to TRBJ1-2; unclear D gene. The V end lost 5 bases, the J end lost 4 bases, and 5 bases lay between the germline ends. From germline, CDR1 is SEHNR and CDR2 FQNEAQ (reference sequence). This CDR3 spans 11 amino acids. The CDR3 sequence is CASSSIYGYTF. The CDR3 DNA reads TGTGCCAGCAGCAGTATCTATGGCTACACCTTC.

The V call is TRBV4-3, the J call TRBJ2-7; weak D call: TRBD2 (6 bases). V was cut by 4 bases and J by 2 bases, with 12 bases left in between. The CDR3 consists of 14 residues. CDR1 is LGHNA and CDR2 is YSLEER in the germline V gene. DNA for the CDR3: TGCGCCAGCAGCCCGGGGGTTGGGGCCTACGAGCAGTACTTC. Protein: CASSPGVGAYEQYF.

V and J are TRBV7-2 and TRBJ2-5, with 9 bases that match TRBD1. Germline values: CDR1 SGHTA, CDR2 FQGNSA. The J segment lost 4 bases and the V segment lost 5 bases, leaving 5 bases of the junction unmatched. The CDR3 runs 14 residues. CDR3 sequence: CASSAGQGLETQYF. In DNA, the CDR3 is TGTGCCAGCAGCGCCGGACAGGGGTTAGAGACCCAGTACTTC.

The chain links TRBV7-8 to TRBJ2-3, with 11 bases identical to TRBD1. There are 15 residues in the CDR3. Germline assignment: CDR1 SGHVS and CDR2 FQNEAQ. The trim removed 5 bases at V and 8 bases at J, leaving 9 bases unmatched. The CDR3 bases are TGTGCCAGCAGCCGCGGACAGGGGGCAGATGTTACGCAGTATTTT. Translating it yields CASSRGQGADVTQYF.

V and J are TRBV30 and TRBJ2-3; either TRBD1 or TRBD2 may supply D (6 bases each). Germline V gene sequence: CDR1 GTSNPN, CDR2 SVGIG (reference sequence). CDR3 length: 15 amino acids. The V end was cut by 4 bases, the J end by 0 bases, with 14 bases between. The chain's CDR3 is CAWNRRGGSTDTQYF. The CDR3 region has the DNA TGTGCCTGGAACCGACGAGGGGGGAGCACAGATACGCAGTATTTT.

This clone was seen only once. This chain uses TRBV6-1 with TRBJ2-7; 7 bases are shared with TRBD1. Germline V gene sequence: CDR1 MNHNS, CDR2 SASEGT. Trimming took 7 bases from V and 4 from J; bases not matched to a gene: 10. The CDR3 is 14 amino acids. The CDR3 spells CASILPGQKYEQYF. The CDR3 DNA is TGTGCCAGCATCCTACCGGGACAGAAATACGAGCAGTACTTC.

The rearrangement joins TRBV30 to TRBJ2-1; TRBD1 is a possible D gene (6 bases). The CDR3 runs to 15 residues. The V and J ends lost 1 base and 3 bases respectively, with 13 bases between them. CDR1 and CDR2 from the germline V gene are GTSNPN and SVGIG (reference sequence). This CDR3 reads CAWSERGSGYNEQFF. CDR3 coding DNA: TGTGCCTGGAGTGAGAGGGGGAGCGGCTACAATGAGCAGTTCTTC.

The J gene is TRBJ1-6, the V gene TRBV4-3; D is perhaps TRBD1 (5 bases). V lost 0 bases, J lost 10 bases, and 25 bases lay in between. The germline CDR1 and CDR2 sequences are LGHNA and YSLEER. The CDR3 sequence is 19 residues long. Written as DNA, the CDR3 is TGCGCCAGCAGCCAAGATGAGGTGAGGGGAGACAAGAGAAAATCACCCCTCCACTTT. It specifies CASSQDEVRGDKRKSPLHF.

V is TRBV19 and J is TRBJ2-1; 11 bases fit TRBD2. Germline V lookup: CDR1 LNHDA, CDR2 SQIVND (reference sequence). V lost 10 bases, J lost 0 bases, and 5 bases stayed unmatched. The CDR3 extends over 15 amino acids. The CDR3 sequence: CATTSGGLSYNEQFF. CDR3 bases: TGTGCCACCACTAGCGGGGGTCTCTCCTACAATGAGCAGTTCTTC.

V is TRBV14 and J is TRBJ2-4; D is perhaps TRBD2 (7 bases). CDR1 and CDR2 from the germline V gene are SGHDN and FVKESK. The CDR3 covers 14 residues. Trimming took off 4 bases at V and 6 bases at J, with 13 bases between the two ends. CDR3: CASSPGGLRNIQYF. Written as DNA, the CDR3 is TGTGCCAGCAGCCCGGGGGGCCTGAGAAACATTCAGTACTTC.

This chain uses TRBV19 with TRBJ2-6; perhaps TRBD1 as D (6 bases). CDR1 is LNHDA and CDR2 is SQIVND in the germline V gene (reference sequence). CDR3 length equals 18 residues. V shed 3 bases and J shed 2 bases, with 17 bases lying between them. CDR3 nucleotide sequence: TGTGCCAGTAGTATTGTCGGGACGCAGGGGACTGGGGCCAACGTCCTGACTTTC. The encoded protein is CASSIVGTQGTGANVLTF.

The V call is TRBV5-1, the J call TRBJ1-2; D remains unclear. V was clipped by 0 bases and J by 5 bases, with 8 bases between them. CDR1 SGHRS and CDR2 YFSETQ come from the germline V gene. This CDR3 has 13 residues. CDR3 residues: CASSLDSGYGYTF. The CDR3 nucleotides read TGCGCCAGCAGCTTGGACTCTGGGTATGGCTACACCTTC. The full variable domain, completed using reference TRBV5-1 and TRBJ1-2, is KAGVTQTPRYLIKTRGQQVTLSCSPISGHRSVSWYQQTPGQGLQFLFEYFSETQRNKGNFPGRFSGRQFSNSRSEMNVSTLELGDSALYLCASSLDSGYGYTFGSGTRLTVV.

The chain carries TRBV5-1 and TRBJ2-3; D is possibly TRBD2 (6 bases). The CDR3 is 16 amino acids. Germline V CDR1 and CDR2: SGHRS, YFSETQ. The V end lost 0 bases, the J end lost 2 bases, and 13 bases lay between the germline ends. The CDR3 region is CASSLGGVQPTDTQYF. The DNA for the CDR3 is TGCGCCAGCAGCTTGGGCGGGGTTCAACCCACAGATACGCAGTATTTT.

This clone was observed once. J is TRBJ1-1 and V is TRBV5-1, with 8 bases identical to TRBD1. From germline, CDR1 is SGHRS and CDR2 YFSETQ. Losses at the gene ends were 4 bases for V and 1 base for J; bases not matched to a gene: 3. The CDR3 is made up of 14 amino acids. This CDR3 is CASSVDRGNTEAFF. CDR3 sequence (DNA): TGCGCCAGCAGCGTCGACAGGGGGAACACTGAAGCTTTCTTT.

The V call is TRBV11-2, the J call TRBJ1-1; no clear D gene. CDR1 is SGHAT, CDR2 FQNNGV, per germline. V lost 5 bases and J lost 11, with 9 bases in between. The CDR3 runs to 10 residues. The CDR3 protein is CASSGSRAFF. Written as DNA, the CDR3 is TGTGCCAGCAGCGGATCGAGGGCTTTCTTT. The complete variable domain, with remaining parts taken from reference TRBV11-2 and TRBJ1-1, reads EAGVAQSPRYKIIEKRQSVAFWCNPISGHATLYWYQQILGQGPKLLIQFQNNGVVDDSQLPKDRFSAERLKGVDSTLKIQPAKLEDSAVYLCASSGSRAFFGQGTRLTVV.

The chain employs TRBV6-1 and TRBJ2-5; TRBD2 matches at 8 bases. The CDR3 is 19 residues long. Germline V gene data show CDR1 as MNHNS and CDR2 as SASEGT. Trimming cost V 2 bases and J 1 base; bases outside gene matches: 15. As DNA, the CDR3 is TGTGCCAGCAGTGAAACTCCCCTGAGAGTAGCGGGGTCCCAAGAGACCCAGTACTTC. Translated: CASSETPLRVAGSQETQYF.

The rearrangement links TRBV5-1 to TRBJ2-5, with unresolved D. Trimming pared 2 bases from V and 4 bases from J, leaving 15 bases between. This CDR3 has 15 amino acids. Germline lookup yields CDR1 SGHRS and CDR2 YFSETQ. The DNA for the CDR3 is TGCGCCAGCAGCTTAGGGCAAGGGTTTTCAGAGACCCAGTACTTC. Translated, it gives CASSLGQGFSETQYF. The complete variable domain, with remaining parts taken from reference TRBV5-1 and TRBJ2-5, reads KAGVTQTPRYLIKTRGQQVTLSCSPISGHRSVSWYQQTPGQGLQFLFEYFSETQRNKGNFPGRFSGRQFSNSRSEMNVSTLELGDSALYLCASSLGQGFSETQYFGPGTRLLVL.

This clone is a singleton in its sample. The chain combines TRBV5-6 with TRBJ1-1, with a tentative D call TRBD1 (5 bases). The CDR3 consists of 14 residues. Trimming removed 1 base at V and 0 bases at J, with 7 bases between. CDR1 is SGHDT, CDR2 YYEEEE, per germline. The CDR3 is CASSLTGLNTEAFF. CDR3 nucleotides: TGTGCCAGCAGCTTGACAGGCCTGAACACTGAAGCTTTCTTT.

This chain links TRBV20-1 with TRBJ2-1; D remains ambiguous. The CDR3 covers 11 residues. Per the germline V gene, CDR1 is DFQATT and CDR2 is SNEGSKA (reference sequence). Trimming cost V 3 bases and J 9 bases, with 9 bases left between them. The CDR3 region has the DNA TGCAGTGCTAGCACCCTAGGTGAGCAGTTCTTC. Its translation is CSASTLGEQFF.